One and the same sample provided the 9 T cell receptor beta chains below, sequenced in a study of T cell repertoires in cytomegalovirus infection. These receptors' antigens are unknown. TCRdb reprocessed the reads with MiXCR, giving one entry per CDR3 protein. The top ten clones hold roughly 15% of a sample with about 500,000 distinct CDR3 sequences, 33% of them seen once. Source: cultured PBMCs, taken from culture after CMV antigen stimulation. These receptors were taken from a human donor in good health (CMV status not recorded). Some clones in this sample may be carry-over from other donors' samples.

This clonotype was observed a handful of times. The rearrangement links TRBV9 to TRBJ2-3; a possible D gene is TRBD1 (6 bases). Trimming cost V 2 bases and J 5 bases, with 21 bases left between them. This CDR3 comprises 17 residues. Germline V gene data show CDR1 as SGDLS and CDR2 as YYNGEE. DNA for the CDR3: TGTGCCAGCAGCGTCTATGGGGGCAACCCTAATGTAGATACGCAGTATTTT. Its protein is CASSVYGGNPNVDTQYF.

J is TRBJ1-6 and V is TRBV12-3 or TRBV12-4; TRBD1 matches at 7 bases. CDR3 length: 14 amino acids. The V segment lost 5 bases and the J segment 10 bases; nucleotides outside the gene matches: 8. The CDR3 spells CASSPGQVASPLHF. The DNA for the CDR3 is TGTGCCAGCAGTCCCGGACAGGTTGCCTCACCCCTCCACTTT.

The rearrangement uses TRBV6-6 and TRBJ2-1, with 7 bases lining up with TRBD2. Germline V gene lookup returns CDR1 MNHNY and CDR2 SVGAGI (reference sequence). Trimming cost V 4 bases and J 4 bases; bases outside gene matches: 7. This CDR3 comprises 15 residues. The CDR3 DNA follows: TGTGCCAGCAGTTCTAGCGGAACCCTTTACAATGAGCAGTTCTTC. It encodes CASSSSGTLYNEQFF.

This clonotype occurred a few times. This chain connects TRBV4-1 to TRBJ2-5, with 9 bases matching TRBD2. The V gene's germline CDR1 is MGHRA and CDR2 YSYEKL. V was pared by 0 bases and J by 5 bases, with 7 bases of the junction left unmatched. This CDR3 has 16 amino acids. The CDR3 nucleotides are TGCGCCAGCAGCCAAGAGGCGGGAGGGACCGGGGAGACCCAGTACTTC. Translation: CASSQEAGGTGETQYF.

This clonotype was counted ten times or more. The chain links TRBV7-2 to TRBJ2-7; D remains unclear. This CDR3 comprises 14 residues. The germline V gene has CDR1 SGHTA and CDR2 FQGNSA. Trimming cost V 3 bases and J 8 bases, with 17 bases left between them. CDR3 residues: CASSFPPLNEQQYF. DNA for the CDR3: TGTGCCAGCAGCTTCCCCCCACTTAACGAGCAGCAGTACTTC.

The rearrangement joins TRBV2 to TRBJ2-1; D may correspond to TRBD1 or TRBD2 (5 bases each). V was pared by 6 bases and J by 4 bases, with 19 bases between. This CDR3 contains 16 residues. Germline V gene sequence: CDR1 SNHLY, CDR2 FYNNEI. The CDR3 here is CASSGRDPSPYNEQFF. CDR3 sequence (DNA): TGTGCCAGCAGCGGCCGGGACCCATCGCCTTACAATGAGCAGTTCTTC.

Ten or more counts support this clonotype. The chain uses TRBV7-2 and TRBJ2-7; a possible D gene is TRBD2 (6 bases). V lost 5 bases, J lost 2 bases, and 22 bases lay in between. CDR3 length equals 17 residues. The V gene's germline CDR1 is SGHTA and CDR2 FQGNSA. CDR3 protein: CASSLANPGLATYEQYF. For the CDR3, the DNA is TGTGCCAGCAGCCTCGCCAACCCGGGACTCGCAACCTACGAGCAGTACTTC.

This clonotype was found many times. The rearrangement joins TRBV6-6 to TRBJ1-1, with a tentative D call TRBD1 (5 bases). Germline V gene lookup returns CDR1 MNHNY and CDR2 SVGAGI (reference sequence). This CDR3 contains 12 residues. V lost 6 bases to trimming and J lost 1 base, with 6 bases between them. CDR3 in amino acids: CASSTGNTEAFF. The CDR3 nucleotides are TGTGCCAGCAGCACAGGGAACACTGAAGCTTTCTTT.

The chain's CDR3 is CASSLREVSSYNEQFF. In DNA form, the CDR3 reads TGTGCCAGCAGCTTAAGGGAAGTCAGCTCCTACAATGAGCAGTTCTTC. V is TRBV7-2 and J is TRBJ2-1, with D hard to call. The germline CDR1 and CDR2 sequences are SGHTA and FQGNSA. V was shortened by 2 bases and J by 0 bases, with 11 bases between the two germline ends. The CDR3 has 16 amino acids.